This T cell receptor beta chain was sequenced for a study of blood T cell repertoires in COVID-19. As for the study in general: Acute and convalescent COVID-19 samples came from the United States, Italy and Spain. Sources were T cells, B-cell-depleted T cells, or PBMCs; the material itself was cDNA or gDNA.

This clone was observed once. CDR1 SGHVS and CDR2 FQNEAQ come from the germline V gene. V dropped 2 bases and J dropped 7; count of bases not matched to a gene: 11. This CDR3 contains 16 residues. Someone with COVID-19 had been met by exposed participants within 2 weeks before study entry. Original data processing: Reference gene primer amplification gave estimated nucleated cell counts. Repertoires were generated with immunoSEQ multiplex PCR, while TCRdb's copy carries only in-frame clones and drops some. V and J calls and clone size are given by that table; D and trimming were obtained from the DNA. The table includes 280,000 or so clones, 89% detected once.

The chain employs TRBV7-8 and TRBJ1-1; 9 nucleotides align to TRBD1. The specimen sequenced was PBMCs or T cells enriched from blood (not recorded which). This TCR came from a woman aged 50 to 60 who had been exposed to COVID-19. CDR3 region: CASSLSLGTGLGEAFF. CDR3 bases: TGTGCCAGCAGCTTAAGCCTCGGGACAGGGTTGGGTGAAGCTTTCTTT.